This T cell receptor beta chain was retrieved from a study of post-analysis software for immune sequencing data. Looking at the study overall: Courses of disease covered relapsing-remitting, secondary progressive and progressive-relapsing multiple sclerosis. General study points: Comparison of patients with controls showed four or five TRBV segments more frequent in patients, TRBV5-6, TRBV5-1 and TRBV20-1 among them.

Every TCR beta cDNA library bore unique molecular identifiers. TCRdb reprocessed the PCR reads via MiXCR and lists one record per CDR3 protein. The table lists almost 700,000 distinct CDR3 sequences, 55% to 70% of them singletons. This clonotype was counted between two and nine times. Its antigen is not identified. V dropped 2 bases and J dropped 3 bases, with 9 bases sitting between them. The CDR3 is 14 amino acids. The sample consisted of blood. The chain couples TRBV12-3 or TRBV12-4 to TRBJ2-3; D remains ambiguous. The TCR sequence derives from a girl aged 2 to 10 with multiple sclerosis. CDR3: CASSLSELTDTQYF. In DNA form, the CDR3 reads TGTGCCAGCAGTTTAAGCGAGTTGACAGATACGCAGTATTTT.